The clone carrying this TCR beta chain was counted a few times. Antigen: not known. Germline trimming cut 7 bases from V and 6 bases from J; bases unmatched to any gene: 5. Germline V lookup: CDR1 SQVTM, CDR2 ANQGSEA. This CDR3 has 14 residues. The data are from a study of human T cells and chemical hapten exposure. The wider study: The use of 2% DPC on about 2 cm by about 2 cm of upper inner arm skin constituted sensitization.

The time point: patch test 3, about 24 weeks after DPC sensitization. Regarding treatment: therapeutic diphenylcyclopropenone sensitization with weekly scalp DPC. Findings and caveats of the study: Counts of expanded TCRs at PT1 were positively correlated with patch test score.

The library labeled individual cDNA molecules by adding unique molecular identifiers to them. Each CDR3 protein is one row after TCRdb ran MiXCR on the RACE reads. The sample consists of some 110,000 distinct CDR3 sequences, 10% to 12% of them appearing once. The genes are TRBV29-1 and TRBJ2-1, with 14 bases matching TRBD2. The sequence came from a woman between 50 and 59 years old with alopecia areata. Some clones in this sample may be carry-over from other donors' samples. Sequencing used whole blood, obtained in connection with sensitization to the hapten diphenylcyclopropenone (DPC). The CDR3 here is CSAGLAGGSNEQFF. The CDR3 DNA reads as TGCAGCGCTGGACTAGCGGGAGGCAGCAATGAGCAGTTCTTC.